This TCR beta chain was recovered during a study of blood T cell repertoires in COVID-19. About the research overall: Nucleic acid was either cDNA or gDNA, and it came from T cells, B-cell-depleted T cells, or PBMCs.

The assay was immunoSEQ multiplex PCR, and TCRdb's table has in-frame clones only and misses some. The table lists roughly 230,000 clones, 80% to 85% of them singletons. Germline V lookup: CDR1 LNHDA, CDR2 SQIVND (reference sequence). The CDR3 consists of 14 residues. The trim removed 5 bases at V and 8 bases at J, leaving 5 bases unmatched. This clone occurred a few times. This receptor was obtained from a man aged 45-65 years who had recovered from COVID-19. The chain recombines TRBV19 with TRBJ1-4; the match to TRBD1 covers 10 bases. Sequencing was done on a sample of PBMCs or T cells enriched from blood (not recorded which). CDR3 coding DNA: TGTGCCAGTAGTTCCCGACAGGGGGCGGAAAAACTGTTTTTT. It translates to CASSSRQGAEKLFF.